This T cell receptor beta chain is drawn from a study of cytomegalovirus exposure and HLA in healthy donors. The study's findings and limits: The classifier was said to identify cytomegalovirus status with high specificity and sensitivity.

PCR primers comprised 60 Vbeta and 13 Jbeta primers. The repertoire was sequenced with immunoSEQ multiplex PCR; TCRdb's copy has only in-frame clones and lacks some. The repertoire holds around 100,000 clones, roughly 78% seen once, with 5.5% to 8% in the top ten. Germline V gives CDR1 MNHEY, CDR2 SVGAGI. The CDR3 loop spans 15 amino acids. V was shortened by 5 bases and J by 2 bases, with 14 bases between the two germline ends. Comment on this clone: Its antigen is unidentified.

This receptor was taken from a man between 25 and 39 years old in good health and CMV-seronegative. Input material: PBMCs. The chain uses TRBV6-5 and TRBJ2-3, with D perhaps matching TRBD2 (6 bases). CDR3 coding DNA: TGTGCCAGCAGTCCAGGGACTTTGGTCACAGATACGCAGTATTTT. Residues: CASSPGTLVTDTQYF.